A single sample gave rise to the 17 T cell receptor beta chains below, sequenced in a study of T cell clonality in common variable immunodeficiency. Some clones are missing from TCRdb's copy, which holds only in-frame ones; the method was immunoSEQ multiplex PCR. The sample contains around 15,000 clones, none occurring once; around 14% lies in the top ten. The antigens these receptors bind are not known. Study results and limitations: Fewer deletions and N-nucleotide insertions were reportedly seen in common variable immunodeficiency TCR beta sequences.

The sequenced sample consisted of peripheral blood mononuclear cells. These receptors came from a human donor with common variable immunodeficiency.

A word on this clone: The read is 3 residues too short to cover the CDR3 end, so that end is filled in from the germline J gene. The chain combines TRBV18 with TRBJ1-2, with D perhaps TRBD1 (5 bases). Germline V lookup: CDR1 KGHSH, CDR2 LQKENI. The V and J ends lost 0 bases and 7 bases respectively, with 15 bases between them. This CDR3 contains 15 residues. Incomplete CDR3 DNA: TGTGCCAGCTCACCACCATCCCAGGGTGGCAGTGGC. It specifies CASSPPSQGGSG. The whole CDR3 reads CASSPPSQGGSGYTF.

This clone appeared a few times. Sequencing ends 3 residues short of the CDR3 end; the germline J gene provides the rest. This rearrangement joins TRBV5-1 to TRBJ2-7, with D perhaps matching TRBD1 (5 bases). This CDR3 is 15 amino acids long. V lost 2 bases to trimming and J lost 0 bases, with 12 bases between them. Looked up from germline, CDR1 is SGHRS and CDR2 is YFSETQ. The part of the CDR3 DNA that was read is TGCGCCAGCAGCTTCTGGCAGGGCGCCTCCTACGAG. Translation gives CASSFWQGASYE. The whole CDR3 region reads CASSFWQGASYEQYF. Complete variable domain (other parts from reference TRBV5-1 and TRBJ2-7): KAGVTQTPRYLIKTRGQQVTLSCSPISGHRSVSWYQQTPGQGLQFLFEYFSETQRNKGNFPGRFSGRQFSNSRSEMNVSTLELGDSALYLCASSFWQGASYEQYFGPGTRLTVT.

Comments on this clone: The read terminates 3 residues ahead of where the CDR3 ends, so the germline J gene completes it. The chain links TRBV19 to TRBJ1-6; no definite D call. Germline CDR1 LNHDA, CDR2 SQIVND (reference sequence). The V and J ends lost 6 bases and 3 bases respectively, with 12 bases between them. The length of the CDR3 is 15 residues. Incomplete CDR3 DNA: TGTGCCAGTAGAGTGGGCCTCGACTATAATTCACCC. Amino acids: CASRVGLDYNSP. The complete CDR3 sequence is CASRVGLDYNSPLHF.

The table lists this clone with many counts. The CDR3 goes on 3 residues after the read ends, and that part is filled in from the germline J gene. The gene calls are TRBV18 and TRBJ2-1; 9 bases map to TRBD2. With V trimmed by 5 bases and J by 4 bases, 6 bases remained unmatched. The V gene's germline CDR1 is KGHSH and CDR2 LQKENI. This CDR3 has 15 residues. The chain's CDR3 is CASSSGLARYNEQFF. CDR3 bases read: TGTGCCAGCTCATCCGGACTAGCGAGGTACAATGAG. The full variable domain, with the rest looked up from reference TRBV18 and TRBJ2-1, is NAGVMQNPRHLVRRRGQEARLRCSPMKGHSHVYWYRQLPEEGLKFMVYLQKENIIDESGMPKERFSAEFPKEGPSILRIQQVVRGDSAAYFCASSSGLARYNEQFFGPGTRLTVL.

On this clone: The read is 3 residues too short to cover the CDR3 end, so that end is filled in from the germline J gene. The gene calls are TRBV6-1 and TRBJ1-2; D is undetermined. This CDR3 comprises 16 residues. Germline CDR1 is MNHNS and CDR2 is SASEGT. V was pared by 2 bases and J by 3 bases, with 16 bases between. The CDR3 bases that were read are TGTGCCAGCAGTGAATCCTCCTTCCCTGGGCACTATGGC. Translated: CASSESSFPGHYG. The full CDR3 is CASSESSFPGHYGYTF.

A few counts support this clone. The CDR3 goes on 3 residues after the read ends, and that part is filled in from the germline J gene. The chain recombines TRBV2 with TRBJ2-7, with 8 bases aligning to TRBD1. Trimming at V came to 5 bases and at J to 3 bases, leaving 6 bases not matched to a gene. CDR1 SNHLY and CDR2 FYNNEI come from the germline V gene. CDR3 length: 14 amino acids. The CDR3 spells CASSFQGANYEQYF. CDR3 DNA, as far as it was read: TGTGCCAGCAGTTTCCAGGGGGCCAACTACGAG.

For this clone: The sequenced fragment ends 3 residues before the CDR3 boundary, so the rest is inferred from the germline J gene. This sequence joins TRBV7-6 and TRBJ2-2; TRBD1 matches at 10 bases. Trimming cost V 1 base and J 6 bases; bases outside gene matches: 2. Per germline, CDR1 SGHVS and CDR2 FNYEAQ. This CDR3 is 15 amino acids long. CDR3 bases read: TGTGCCAGCAGCTTAGTCGGGACAGGGGCCGGGGAG. It is translated as CASSLVGTGAGE. The CDR3 in full is CASSLVGTGAGELFF.

This clone occurred many times. The read falls 3 residues short of the CDR3 end, and the missing part is taken from the germline J gene. This chain links TRBV5-1 with TRBJ1-1; 7 bases line up with TRBD1. The V gene end was trimmed by 4 bases and the J gene end by 1 base; junction bases not matched to a gene: 7. Germline CDR1 is SGHRS and CDR2 is YFSETQ. The CDR3 consists of 15 residues. Partial CDR3 DNA: TGCGCCAGCAGCCTAAAACAGGGGTCGAACACTGAA. It is translated as CASSLKQGSNTE. The entire CDR3 sequence reads CASSLKQGSNTEAFF.

This clone showed up just a few times. The read ends 3 residues early relative to the CDR3; the germline J gene fills the gap. The chain joins TRBV18 to TRBJ2-7; D is possibly TRBD1 (6 bases). Germline V CDR1 and CDR2: KGHSH, LQKENI. This CDR3 has 14 amino acids. V dropped 5 bases and J dropped 0 bases, with 11 bases sitting between them. CDR3 amino acids: CASSSRQDSYEQYF. The CDR3 DNA, read in part, is TGTGCCAGCTCATCCCGACAGGACTCCTACGAG.

In this sample, this clone turned up many times. Sequencing ends 3 residues short of the CDR3 end; the germline J gene provides the rest. The rearrangement uses TRBV7-2 and TRBJ1-6; TRBD1 agrees at 9 bases. V lost 5 bases to trimming and J lost 4 bases; unmatched junction nucleotides: 3. CDR3 length equals 15 residues. The germline CDR1 and CDR2 sequences are SGHTA and FQGNSA. The CDR3 protein is CASSVQGAYNSPLHF. The CDR3 bases that were read are TGTGCCAGCAGCGTACAGGGGGCGTATAATTCACCC. Based on the CDR3 plus reference TRBV7-2 and TRBJ1-6, the full variable domain is GAGVSQSPSNKVTEKGKDVELRCDPISGHTALYWYRQSLGQGLEFLIYFQGNSAPDKSGLPSDRFSAERTGGSVSTLTIQRTQQEDSAVYLCASSVQGAYNSPLHFGNGTRLTVT.

About this clone itself: Read coverage stops 3 residues before the CDR3 terminus; the germline J gene supplies the remainder. The chain carries TRBV7-2 and TRBJ1-2, with TRBD1 matching over 8 bases. CDR1 and CDR2 from the germline V gene are SGHTA and FQGNSA. The V segment lost 5 bases and the J segment 1 base; nucleotides outside the gene matches: 3. This CDR3 comprises 14 residues. The CDR3 bases that were read are TGTGCCAGCAGCCCTGGACAGGGTAACTATGGC. It specifies CASSPGQGNYG. The entire CDR3 is CASSPGQGNYGYTF.

This clone came up a few times. Coverage ceases 3 residues before the CDR3 finishes, and the germline J gene fills in the end. The gene calls are TRBV7-2 and TRBJ1-1; TRBD1 aligns across 9 bases. J was trimmed by 5 bases and V by 5 bases; bases with no gene match: 6. CDR1 is SGHTA, CDR2 FQGNSA, per germline. The CDR3 contains 14 residues. Incomplete CDR3 DNA: TGTGCCAGCAGCCTCCGACAGGGGGAAACTGAA. Protein: CASSLRQGETE. The complete CDR3 reads CASSLRQGETEAFF.

To note about this clone: The read ends 3 residues before the CDR3 terminus; that terminus is restored from the germline J gene. This sequence joins TRBV20-1 and TRBJ2-1; TRBD2 might be the D (7 bases). Germline V CDR1 and CDR2: DFQATT, SNEGSKA (reference sequence). V lost 1 base and J 0 bases, leaving 13 bases between the germline ends. The CDR3 covers 16 residues. This CDR3 reads CSARGRGGYSYNEQFF. Partial CDR3 DNA: TGCAGTGCTAGAGGGAGGGGGGGATACTCCTACAATGAG.

This clone occurred a few times. The DNA ends 3 residues before the CDR3 does, and the rest of the CDR3 is filled in from the germline J gene. The rearrangement joins TRBV19 to TRBJ1-3; a possible D gene is TRBD1 (6 bases). Trimming removed 2 bases from V and 0 bases from J, with 11 bases in between. CDR3 length: 16 amino acids. Germline V gene data show CDR1 as LNHDA and CDR2 as SQIVND (reference sequence). The covered CDR3 bases are TGTGCCAGTAGTATAATGAGGGGGAGCTCTGGAAACACC. Its translation is CASSIMRGSSGNT. The whole CDR3 protein reads CASSIMRGSSGNTIYF.

For this clone: The observed sequence ends 3 residues before the CDR3 terminus, with the missing tail filled in from the germline J gene. The V and J genes are TRBV11-3 and TRBJ2-1, with TRBD2 matching over 7 bases. The germline gives CDR1 SGHNT, CDR2 YENEEA. This CDR3 comprises 15 residues. Unmatched junction bases numbered 5, after V lost 1 base and J lost 5 bases. CDR3 bases read: TGTGCCAGCAGCTTAGGCGGGGGAGTTCACAATGAG. Protein product: CASSLGGGVHNE. The entire CDR3 reads CASSLGGGVHNEQFF.

As concerns this clone: The read gets to within 3 residues of the CDR3 end, and the germline J gene fills in the rest. V gene TRBV19 combines with J gene TRBJ2-5; TRBD2 might be the D (5 bases). The CDR3 sequence is 12 residues long. V lost 9 bases and J 5 bases, leaving 13 bases between the germline ends. The germline CDR1 and CDR2 sequences are LNHDA and SQIVND (reference sequence). Here the CDR3 reads CASGWTGETQYF. Partial CDR3 DNA: TGTGCCAGCGGGTGGACGGGGGAGACC.

This clone appeared a few times. The CDR3 extends 3 residues past the end of the read, so its final part is completed from the germline J gene. The gene calls are TRBV20-1 and TRBJ1-2, with TRBD1 identical over 8 bases. This CDR3 comprises 17 residues. The germline V gene has CDR1 DFQATT and CDR2 SNEGSKA (reference sequence). Losses at the gene ends were 1 base for V and 2 bases for J; bases not matched to a gene: 12. This CDR3 reads CSARGLDRGSSNYGYTF. CDR3 bases read: TGCAGTGCTAGAGGCCTAGACAGGGGTAGCTCCAACTATGGC.